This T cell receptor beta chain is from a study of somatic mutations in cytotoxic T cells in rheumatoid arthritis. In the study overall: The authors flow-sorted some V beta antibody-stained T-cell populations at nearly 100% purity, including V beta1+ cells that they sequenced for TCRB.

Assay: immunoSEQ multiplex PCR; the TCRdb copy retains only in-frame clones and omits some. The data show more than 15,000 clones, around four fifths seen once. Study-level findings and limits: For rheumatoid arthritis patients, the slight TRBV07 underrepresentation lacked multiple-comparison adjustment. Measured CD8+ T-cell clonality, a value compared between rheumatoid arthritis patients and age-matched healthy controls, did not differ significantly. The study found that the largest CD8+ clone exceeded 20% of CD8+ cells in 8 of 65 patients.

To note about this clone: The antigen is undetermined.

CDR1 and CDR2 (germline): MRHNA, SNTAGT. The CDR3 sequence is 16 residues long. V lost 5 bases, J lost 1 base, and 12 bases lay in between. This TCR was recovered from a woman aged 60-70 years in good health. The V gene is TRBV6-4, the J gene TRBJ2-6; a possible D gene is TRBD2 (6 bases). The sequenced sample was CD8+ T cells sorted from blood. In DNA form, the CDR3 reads TGTGCCAGCAGTCCCGAGGAGGGATCTGGGGCCAACGTCCTGACTTTC. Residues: CASSPEEGSGANVLTF.